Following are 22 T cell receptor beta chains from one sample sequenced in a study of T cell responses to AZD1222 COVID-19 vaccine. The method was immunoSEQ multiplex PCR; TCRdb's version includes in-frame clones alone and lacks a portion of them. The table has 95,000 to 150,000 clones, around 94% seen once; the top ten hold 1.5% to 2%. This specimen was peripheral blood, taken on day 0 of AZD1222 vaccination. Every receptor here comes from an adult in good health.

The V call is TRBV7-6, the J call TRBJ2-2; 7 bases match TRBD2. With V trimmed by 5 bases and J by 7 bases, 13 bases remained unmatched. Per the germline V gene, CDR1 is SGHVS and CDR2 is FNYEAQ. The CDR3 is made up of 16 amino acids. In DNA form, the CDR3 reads TGTGCCAGCAGCCCAGGTCTCGCGGGAGATAGCGGGGAGCTGTTTTTT. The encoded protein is CASSPGLAGDSGELFF. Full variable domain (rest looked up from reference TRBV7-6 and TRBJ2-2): GAGVSQSPRYKVTKRGQDVALRCDPISGHVSLYWYRQALGQGPEFLTYFNYEAQQDKSGLPNDRFSAERPEGSISTLTIQRTEQRDSAMYRCASSPGLAGDSGELFFGEGSRLTVL.

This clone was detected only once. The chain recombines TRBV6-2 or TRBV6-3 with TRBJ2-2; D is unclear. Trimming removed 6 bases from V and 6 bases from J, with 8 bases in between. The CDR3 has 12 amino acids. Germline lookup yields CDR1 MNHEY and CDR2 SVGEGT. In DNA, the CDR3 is TGTGCCAGCAGCCCTCATGCCGGGGAGCTGTTTTTT. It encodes CASSPHAGELFF.

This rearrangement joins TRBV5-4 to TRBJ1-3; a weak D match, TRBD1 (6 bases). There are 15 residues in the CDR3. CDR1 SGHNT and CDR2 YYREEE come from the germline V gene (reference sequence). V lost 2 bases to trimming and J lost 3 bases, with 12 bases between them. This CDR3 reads CASSLAGGSGNTIYF. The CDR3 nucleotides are TGTGCCAGCAGCTTAGCTGGGGGCAGTGGAAACACCATATATTTT.

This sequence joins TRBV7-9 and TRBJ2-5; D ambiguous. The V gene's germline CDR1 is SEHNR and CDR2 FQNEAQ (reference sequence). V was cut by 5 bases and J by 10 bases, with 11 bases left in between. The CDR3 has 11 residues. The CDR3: CASSPLDYQYF. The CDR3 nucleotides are TGTGCCAGCAGCCCCCTTGATTACCAGTACTTC. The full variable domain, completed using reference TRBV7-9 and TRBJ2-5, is DTGVSQNPRHKITKRGQNVTFRCDPISEHNRLYWYRQTLGQGPEFLTYFQNEAQLEKSRLLSDRFSAERPKGSFSTLEIQRTEQGDSAMYLCASSPLDYQYFGPGTRLLVL.

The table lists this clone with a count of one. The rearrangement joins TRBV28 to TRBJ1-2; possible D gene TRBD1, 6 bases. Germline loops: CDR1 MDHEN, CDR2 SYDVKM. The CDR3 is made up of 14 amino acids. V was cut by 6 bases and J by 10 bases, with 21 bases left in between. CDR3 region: CASSLQTTQGDYTF. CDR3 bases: TGTGCCAGCAGCCTACAGACTACACAGGGCGACTACACCTTC.

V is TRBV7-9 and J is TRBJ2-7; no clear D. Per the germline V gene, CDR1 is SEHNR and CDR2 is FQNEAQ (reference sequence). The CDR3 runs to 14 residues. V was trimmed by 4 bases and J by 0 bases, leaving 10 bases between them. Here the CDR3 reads CASSSSQLSYEQYF. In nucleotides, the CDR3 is TGTGCCAGCAGCTCAAGCCAGCTCTCCTACGAGCAGTACTTC.

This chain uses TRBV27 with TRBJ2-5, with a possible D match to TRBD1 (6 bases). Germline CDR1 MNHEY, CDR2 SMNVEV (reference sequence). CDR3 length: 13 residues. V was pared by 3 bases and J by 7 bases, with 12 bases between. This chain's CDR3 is CASSFGARGTQYF. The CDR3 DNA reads TGTGCCAGCAGTTTTGGGGCCAGGGGGACCCAGTACTTC.

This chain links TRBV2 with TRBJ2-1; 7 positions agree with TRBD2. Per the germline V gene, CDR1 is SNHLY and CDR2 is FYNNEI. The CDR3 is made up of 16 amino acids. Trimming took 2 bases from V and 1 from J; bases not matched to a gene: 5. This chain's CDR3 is CASSETSDLSYNEQFF. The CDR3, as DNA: TGTGCCAGCAGTGAAACTAGCGATTTGTCCTACAATGAGCAGTTCTTC.

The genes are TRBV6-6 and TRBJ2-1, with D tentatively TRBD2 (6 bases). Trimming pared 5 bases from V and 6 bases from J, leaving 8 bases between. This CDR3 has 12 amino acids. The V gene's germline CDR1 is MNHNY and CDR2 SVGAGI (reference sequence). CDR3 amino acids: CASSPGVNEQFF. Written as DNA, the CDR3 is TGTGCCAGCAGTCCGGGGGTCAATGAGCAGTTCTTC.

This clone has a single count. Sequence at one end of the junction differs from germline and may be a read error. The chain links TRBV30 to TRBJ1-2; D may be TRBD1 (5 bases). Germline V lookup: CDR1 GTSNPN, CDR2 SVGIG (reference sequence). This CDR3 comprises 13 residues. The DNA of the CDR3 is TGTGCCTCCCAACCCCCGGACAACTCTGGCTACACCTTC. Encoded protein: CASQPPDNSGYTF.

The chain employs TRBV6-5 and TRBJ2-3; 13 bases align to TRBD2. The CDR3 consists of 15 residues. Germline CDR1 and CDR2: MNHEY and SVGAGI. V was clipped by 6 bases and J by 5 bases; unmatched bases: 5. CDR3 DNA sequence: TGTGCCAGCAGACTACTAGCGGGGGGGCGAGATACGCAGTATTTT. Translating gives CASRLLAGGRDTQYF.

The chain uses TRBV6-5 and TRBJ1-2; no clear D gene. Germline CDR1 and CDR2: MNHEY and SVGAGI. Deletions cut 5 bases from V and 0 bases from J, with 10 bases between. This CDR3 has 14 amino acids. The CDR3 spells CASSTGGANYGYTF. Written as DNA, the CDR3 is TGTGCCAGCAGTACGGGAGGAGCTAACTATGGCTACACCTTC.

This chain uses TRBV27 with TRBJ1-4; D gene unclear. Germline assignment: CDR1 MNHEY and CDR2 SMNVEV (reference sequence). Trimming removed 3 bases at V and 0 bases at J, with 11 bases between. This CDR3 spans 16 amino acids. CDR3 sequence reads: CASSLGPPATNEKLFF. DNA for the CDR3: TGTGCCAGCAGTTTGGGTCCACCTGCAACTAATGAAAAACTGTTTTTT.

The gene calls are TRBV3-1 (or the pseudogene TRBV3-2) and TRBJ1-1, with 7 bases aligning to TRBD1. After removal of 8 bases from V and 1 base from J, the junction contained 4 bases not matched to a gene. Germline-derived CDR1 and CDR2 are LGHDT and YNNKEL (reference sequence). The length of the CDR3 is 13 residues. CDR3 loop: CASRRGENTEAFF. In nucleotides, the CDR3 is TGTGCCAGCCGCAGGGGGGAGAACACTGAAGCTTTCTTT.

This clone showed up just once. CDR3 region: CASSRTGPSGANVLTF. DNA of the CDR3: TGTGCCAGCAGCCGAACGGGCCCCTCTGGGGCCAACGTCCTGACTTTC. The V gene is TRBV3-1 (or the pseudogene TRBV3-2), the J gene TRBJ2-6; no firm D call. Deletions cut 4 bases from V and 0 bases from J, with 10 bases between. This CDR3 comprises 16 residues. Germline V gene sequence: CDR1 LGHDT, CDR2 YNNKEL (reference sequence).

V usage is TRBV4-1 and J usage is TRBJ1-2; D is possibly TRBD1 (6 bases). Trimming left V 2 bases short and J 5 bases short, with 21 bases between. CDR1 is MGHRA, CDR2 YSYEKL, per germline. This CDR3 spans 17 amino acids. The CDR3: CASSQLGTNRADYGYTF. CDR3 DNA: TGCGCCAGCAGCCAACTGGGGACGAACAGGGCAGATTATGGCTACACCTTC.

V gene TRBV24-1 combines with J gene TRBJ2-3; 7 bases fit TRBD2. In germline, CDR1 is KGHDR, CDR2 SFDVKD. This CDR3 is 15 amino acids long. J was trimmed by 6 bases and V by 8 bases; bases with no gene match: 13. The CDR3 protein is CATTGGGGTIDTQYF. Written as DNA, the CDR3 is TGTGCCACCACGGGTGGAGGAGGGACTATCGATACGCAGTATTTT.

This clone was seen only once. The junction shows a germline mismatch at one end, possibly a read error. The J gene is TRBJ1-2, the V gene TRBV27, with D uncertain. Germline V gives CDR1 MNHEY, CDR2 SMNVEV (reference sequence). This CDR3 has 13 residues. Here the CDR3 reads CASSLSIGTDPFF. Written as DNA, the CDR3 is TGTGCCAGCAGTTTATCGATCGGCACGGACCCGTTCTTC.

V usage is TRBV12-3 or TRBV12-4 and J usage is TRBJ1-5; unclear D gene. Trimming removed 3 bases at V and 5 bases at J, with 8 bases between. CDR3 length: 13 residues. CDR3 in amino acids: CASSLLVHQPQHF. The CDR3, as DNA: TGTGCCAGCAGTTTGTTAGTACATCAGCCCCAGCATTTT.

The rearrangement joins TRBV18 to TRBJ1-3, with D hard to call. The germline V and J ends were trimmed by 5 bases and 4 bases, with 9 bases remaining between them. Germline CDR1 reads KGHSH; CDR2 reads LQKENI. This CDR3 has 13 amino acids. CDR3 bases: TGTGCCAGCTCAGGGGAGGCCGGAAACACCATATATTTT. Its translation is CASSGEAGNTIYF. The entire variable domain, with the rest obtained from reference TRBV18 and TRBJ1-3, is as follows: NAGVMQNPRHLVRRRGQEARLRCSPMKGHSHVYWYRQLPEEGLKFMVYLQKENIIDESGMPKERFSAEFPKEGPSILRIQQVVRGDSAAYFCASSGEAGNTIYFGEGSWLTVV.

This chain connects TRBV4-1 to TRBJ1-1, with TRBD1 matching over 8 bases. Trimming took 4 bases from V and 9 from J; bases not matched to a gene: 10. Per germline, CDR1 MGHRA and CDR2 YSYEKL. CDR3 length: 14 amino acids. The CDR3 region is CASSRLTGEGKAFF. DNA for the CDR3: TGCGCCAGCAGCCGACTGACAGGGGAGGGTAAAGCTTTCTTT.

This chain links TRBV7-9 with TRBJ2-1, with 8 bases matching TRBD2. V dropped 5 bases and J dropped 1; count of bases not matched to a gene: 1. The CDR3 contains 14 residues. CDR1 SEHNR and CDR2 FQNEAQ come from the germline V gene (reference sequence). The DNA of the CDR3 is TGTGCCAGCAGCCCGGGGGGGTCCTACAATGAGCAGTTCTTC. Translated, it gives CASSPGGSYNEQFF.